Listed here are 8 T cell receptor beta chains from one sample, sequenced in a study of blood T cell repertoires in COVID-19. Generated by immunoSEQ multiplex PCR, the TCRdb table keeps only in-frame clones and is missing some. The sample has approximately 100,000 clones; around 81% are singletons. Input material: peripheral blood. The receptors were gathered from a human donor in a cohort sampled during active COVID-19.

This clone was seen only a few times. The V and J genes are TRBV7-6 and TRBJ2-2; 9 bases are a match to TRBD1. V shed 1 base, J shed 8 bases, and the junction held 5 bases outside the gene matches. CDR3 length: 15 amino acids. CDR1 and CDR2 from the germline V gene are SGHVS and FNYEAQ. The CDR3 sequence: CASSLGQGVSGELFF. DNA of the CDR3: TGTGCCAGCAGCTTAGGACAGGGGGTATCGGGGGAGCTGTTTTTT.

This sequence joins TRBV9 and TRBJ1-1, with TRBD1 matching over 9 bases. Trimming took 5 bases from V and 6 from J; bases not matched to a gene: 11. This CDR3 has 15 amino acids. The germline CDR1 and CDR2 sequences are SGDLS and YYNGEE. The CDR3 protein is CASRPGTGLGAEAFF. The CDR3 DNA reads TGTGCCAGCAGACCCGGGACAGGGCTCGGGGCTGAAGCTTTCTTT.

The chain uses TRBV11-2 and TRBJ2-6; no firm D call. Germline values: CDR1 SGHAT, CDR2 FQNNGV. The V gene lost 5 bases and the J gene lost 0 bases, with 8 bases spanning the gap. This CDR3 is built from 15 residues. The CDR3 nucleotides read TGTGCCAGCAGCCTGAGTCGCTCTGGGGCCAACGTCCTGACTTTC. Its translation: CASSLSRSGANVLTF.

This chain uses TRBV4-3 with TRBJ2-3, with 8 positions matching TRBD2. The CDR3 length is 18 residues. Germline V gives CDR1 LGHNA, CDR2 YSLEER. The trim removed 2 bases at V and 4 bases at J, leaving 14 bases unmatched. CDR3 sequence reads: CASSQQPGGYGLSDTQYF. CDR3 sequence (DNA): TGCGCCAGCAGCCAACAACCGGGAGGGTACGGGCTCTCAGATACGCAGTATTTT.

The chain couples TRBV9 to TRBJ2-1; TRBD1 matches at 7 bases. With 0 bases clipped from V and 5 bases from J, the junction kept 5 bases outside the gene matches. The CDR3 has 15 residues. In germline, CDR1 is SGDLS, CDR2 YYNGEE. This CDR3 reads CASSVAGDRDNEQFF. In nucleotides, the CDR3 is TGTGCCAGCAGCGTAGCTGGGGACAGAGACAATGAGCAGTTCTTC.

The V call is TRBV7-3, the J call TRBJ2-1, with D perhaps matching TRBD1 (5 bases). Trimming left V 5 bases short and J 0 bases short, with 11 bases between. Germline CDR1 is SGHTA and CDR2 is FQGTGA. This CDR3 has 15 residues. The CDR3 loop is CASSLDSSSYNEQFF. The CDR3 coding sequence is TGTGCCAGCAGCCTAGACAGTAGCTCCTACAATGAGCAGTTCTTC.

The chain joins TRBV6-2 or TRBV6-3 to TRBJ2-7, with 7 bases identical to TRBD1. Trimming at V came to 5 bases and at J to 0 bases, leaving 4 bases not matched to a gene. This CDR3 has 14 residues. Germline V lookup: CDR1 MNHEY, CDR2 SVGEGT. CDR3 sequence (DNA): TGTGCCAGCAGTAACCGACAGGGCTCCTACGAGCAGTACTTC. It specifies CASSNRQGSYEQYF.

The rearrangement links TRBV28 to TRBJ2-7; 11 nucleotides align to TRBD2. This CDR3 spans 15 amino acids. Germline V gene sequence: CDR1 MDHEN, CDR2 SYDVKM. V shed 6 bases, J shed 1 base, and the junction held 5 bases outside the gene matches. Here the CDR3 reads CASRTRLAGSYEQYF. CDR3 coding DNA: TGTGCCAGCAGAACAAGACTAGCGGGGTCCTACGAGCAGTACTTC.